This paragraph covers one T cell receptor beta chain sequence. Its specificity is not known. Germline values: CDR1 KGHSH, CDR2 LQKENI. V was pared by 3 bases and J by 2 bases, with 11 bases of the junction left unmatched. CDR3 size: 17 residues. The data belong to a study of T-cell reconstitution after alpha-beta-depleted transplantation in children. Study findings and constraints: T cells produced anew were the main source of T-cell counts and diversity one year after transplant.

It was with unique molecular identifiers that the TCRbeta library was prepared. One entry per CDR3 protein results from TCRdb running MiXCR on the PCR reads. This table holds 900,000 or so distinct CDR3 sequences, roughly 15% found once. This receptor was obtained from a male patient between 10 and 17 years old who had a stem cell transplant for acute lymphoblastic leukemia, so the T cells may come from the graft donor. The specimen was PBMCs, mostly from graft donor cells, collected 360 days after TCRalphabeta/CD19-depleted stem cell transplant. The rearrangement links TRBV18 to TRBJ2-7; 9 bases fit TRBD2. The CDR3 protein is CASSPGGRGRQTYEQYF. The DNA of the CDR3 is TGTGCCAGCTCACCGGGCGGGAGGGGCCGTCAGACCTACGAGCAGTACTTC.